A few counts support the clone carrying this T cell receptor (beta chain). Time point given: pre-sensitization, week 0. Treatment in this sample: therapeutic diphenylcyclopropenone sensitization with weekly scalp DPC. TCRdb fed the RACE reads into MiXCR, producing one record per CDR3 protein. The sample holds about 68,000 distinct CDR3 sequences, roughly 9.8% seen once. This record belongs to a study of human T cells and chemical hapten exposure. The CDR3 has 15 residues. The germline CDR1 and CDR2 sequences are SGHTA and FQGTGA. After removal of 6 bases from V and 4 bases from J, the junction contained 8 bases not matched to a gene.

The specimen was whole blood, collected in connection with sensitization to the hapten diphenylcyclopropenone (DPC). The genes are TRBV7-3 and TRBJ2-1; 8 bases match TRBD2. The sequence derives from a woman aged 50 to 60 with alopecia areata. Some clones in this sample may be carry-over from other donors' samples. For the CDR3, the DNA is TGTGCCAGCAGGCTTAGCGGGAACTATTACAATGAGCAGTTCTTC. Protein sequence: CASRLSGNYYNEQFF.